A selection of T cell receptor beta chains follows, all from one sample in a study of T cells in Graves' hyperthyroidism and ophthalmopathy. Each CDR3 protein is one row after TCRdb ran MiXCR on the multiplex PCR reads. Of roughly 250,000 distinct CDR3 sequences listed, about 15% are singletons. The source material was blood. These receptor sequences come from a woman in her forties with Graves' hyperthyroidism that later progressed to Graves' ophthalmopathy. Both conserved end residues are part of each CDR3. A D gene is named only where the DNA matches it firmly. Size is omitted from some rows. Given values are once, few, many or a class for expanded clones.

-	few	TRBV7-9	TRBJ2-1	CASSGREQFF	TGTGCCAGCAGCGGACGGGAGCAGTTCTTC
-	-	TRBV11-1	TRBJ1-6	CASSSGRNSPLHF	TGTGCCAGCAGCTCAGGGAGGAATTCACCCCTCCACTTT
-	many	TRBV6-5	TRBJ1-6	CASSYVTGGGNSPLHF	TGTGCCAGCAGTTACGTGACAGGTGGGGGTAATTCACCCCTCCACTTT
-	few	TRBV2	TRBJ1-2	CASSEWLGIFYGYTF	TGTGCCAGCAGTGAATGGTTAGGGATCTTCTATGGCTACACCTTC
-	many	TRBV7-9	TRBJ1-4	CASSPPGGRTNEKLFF	TGTGCCAGCAGCCCCCCCGGGGGGAGAACTAATGAAAAACTGTTTTTT
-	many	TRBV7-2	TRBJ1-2	CASSKSGSHYGYTF	TGTGCCAGCTCTAAGTCTGGGTCCCACTATGGCTACACCTTC
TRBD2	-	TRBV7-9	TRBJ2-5	CASSDGLEIKGTQYF	TGTGCCAGCAGCGATGGACTAGAAATAAAGGGGACCCAGTACTTC
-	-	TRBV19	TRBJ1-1	CASSMIRLNTEAFF	TGTGCCAGTAGTATGATCCGGCTGAACACTGAAGCTTTCTTT
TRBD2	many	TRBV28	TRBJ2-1	CASSLTSGRAFNEQFF	TGTGCCAGCAGTTTGACTAGCGGGAGGGCTTTCAATGAGCAGTTCTTC
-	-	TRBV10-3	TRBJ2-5	CAISESWETQYF	TGTGCCATCAGTGAGTCGTGGGAGACCCAGTACTTC
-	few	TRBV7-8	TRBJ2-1	CASSYTPPGGASQFF	TGTGCCAGCAGCTATACTCCCCCTGGCGGCGCCTCCCAGTTCTTC
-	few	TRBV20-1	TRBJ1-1	CSVPGYVDTEAFF	TGCAGTGTCCCAGGGTATGTAGACACTGAAGCTTTCTTT
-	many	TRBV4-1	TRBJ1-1	CASSPRAPPINTEAFF	TGCGCCAGCAGCCCTCGGGCCCCACCGATTAACACTGAAGCTTTCTTT
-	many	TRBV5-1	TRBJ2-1	CASSLLGIRSYNEQFF	TGCGCCAGCAGCTTGTTGGGGATTAGGTCCTACAATGAGCAGTTCTTC
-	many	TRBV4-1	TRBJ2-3	CASSRGPQGSRPDTQYF	TGCGCCAGCAGCCGAGGACCTCAGGGGTCCCGTCCAGATACGCAGTATTTT
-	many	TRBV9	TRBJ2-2	CASSVDWTGELFF	TGTGCCAGCAGCGTAGACTGGACCGGGGAGCTGTTTTTT
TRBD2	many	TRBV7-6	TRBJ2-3	CASSPLAGGPPDTQYF	TGTGCCAGCAGCCCCCTAGCGGGAGGGCCCCCAGATACGCAGTATTTT
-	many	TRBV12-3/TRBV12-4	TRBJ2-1	CASLVGSSYNEQFF	TGTGCCAGCTTGGTTGGGAGCTCCTACAATGAGCAGTTCTTC
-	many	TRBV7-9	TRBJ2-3	CASSLVGPTDTQYF	TGTGCCAGCAGCTTAGTCGGCCCCACAGATACGCAGTATTTT
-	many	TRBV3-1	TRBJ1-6	CASSQDYNSPLHF	TGTGCCAGCAGCCAGGACTATAATTCACCCCTCCACTTT
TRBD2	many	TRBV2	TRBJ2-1	CASRSGLAAEQFF	TGTGCCAGCAGGTCGGGACTAGCCGCTGAGCAGTTCTTC
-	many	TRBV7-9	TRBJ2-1	CASSSGLIKYNEQFF	TGTGCCAGCAGCTCCGGACTTATCAAATACAATGAGCAGTTCTTC
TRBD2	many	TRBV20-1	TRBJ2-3	CSGKREAGSTDTQYF	TGCAGTGGGAAGCGGGAGGCCGGAAGCACAGATACGCAGTATTTT
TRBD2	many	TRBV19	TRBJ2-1	CASSIGLAGTNEQFF	TGTGCCAGTAGTATCGGACTAGCGGGGACCAATGAGCAGTTCTTC
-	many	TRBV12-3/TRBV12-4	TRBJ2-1	CASNTGVGEQFF	TGTGCCAGCAACACGGGGGTGGGTGAGCAGTTCTTC
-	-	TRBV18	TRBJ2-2	CASSPLVPGQYTGELFF	TGTGCCAGCTCACCTCTTGTCCCGGGACAATACACCGGGGAGCTGTTTTTT
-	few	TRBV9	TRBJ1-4	CASSVGSATNEKLFF	TGTGCCAGCAGCGTCGGGTCCGCAACTAATGAAAAACTGTTTTTT
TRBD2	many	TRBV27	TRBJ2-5	CASSLLAGLETQYF	TGTGCCAGCAGTTTGCTAGCGGGACTGGAGACCCAGTACTTC